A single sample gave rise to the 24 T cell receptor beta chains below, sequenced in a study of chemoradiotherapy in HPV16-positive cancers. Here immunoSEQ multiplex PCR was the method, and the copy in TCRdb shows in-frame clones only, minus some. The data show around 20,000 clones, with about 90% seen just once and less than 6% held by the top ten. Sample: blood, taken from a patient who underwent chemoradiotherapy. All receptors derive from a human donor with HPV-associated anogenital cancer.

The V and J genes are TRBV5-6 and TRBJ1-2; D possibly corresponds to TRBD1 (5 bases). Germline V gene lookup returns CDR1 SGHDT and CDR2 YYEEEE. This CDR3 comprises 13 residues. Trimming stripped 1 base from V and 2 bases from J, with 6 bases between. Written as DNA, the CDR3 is TGTGCCAGCAGCTTGCCAGGGAACTATGGCTACACCTTC. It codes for CASSLPGNYGYTF.

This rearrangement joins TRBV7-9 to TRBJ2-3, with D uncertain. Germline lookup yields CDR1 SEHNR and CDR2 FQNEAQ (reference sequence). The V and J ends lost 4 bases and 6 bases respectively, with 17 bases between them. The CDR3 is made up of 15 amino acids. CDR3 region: CASSSEERDWDTQYF. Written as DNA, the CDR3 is TGTGCCAGCAGCTCGGAAGAGCGCGACTGGGATACGCAGTATTTT.

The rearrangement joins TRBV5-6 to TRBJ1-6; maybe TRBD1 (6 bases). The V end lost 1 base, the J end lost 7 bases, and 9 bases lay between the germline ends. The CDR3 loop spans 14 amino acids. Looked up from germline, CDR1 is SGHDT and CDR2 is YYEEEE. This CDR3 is CASSLQGSNSPLHF. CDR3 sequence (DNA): TGTGCCAGCAGCTTGCAGGGGTCGAATTCACCCCTCCACTTT.

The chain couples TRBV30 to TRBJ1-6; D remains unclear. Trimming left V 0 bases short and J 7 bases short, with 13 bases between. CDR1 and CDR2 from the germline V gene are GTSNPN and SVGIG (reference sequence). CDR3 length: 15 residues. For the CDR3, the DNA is TGTGCCTGGAGTGTAGACGGTAGTGTGAATTCACCCCTCCACTTT. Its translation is CAWSVDGSVNSPLHF. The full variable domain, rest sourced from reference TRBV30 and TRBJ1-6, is SQTIHQWPATLVQPVGSPLSLECTVEGTSNPNLYWYRQAAGRGLQLLFYSVGIGQISSEVPQNLSASRPQDRQFILSSKKLLLSDSGFYLCAWSVDGSVNSPLHFGNGTRLTVT.

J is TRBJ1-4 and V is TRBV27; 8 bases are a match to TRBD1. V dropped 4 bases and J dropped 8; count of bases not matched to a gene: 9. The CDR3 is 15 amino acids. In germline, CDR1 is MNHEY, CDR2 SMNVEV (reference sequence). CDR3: CASSSLGQGGEKLFF. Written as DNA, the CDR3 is TGTGCCAGCAGTTCTCTCGGACAGGGAGGGGAAAAACTGTTTTTT.

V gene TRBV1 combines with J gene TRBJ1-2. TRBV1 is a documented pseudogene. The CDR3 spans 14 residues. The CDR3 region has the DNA TGCACCAGCAGCCACCTGGGACTGACCTATGGCTACACCTTC. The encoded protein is CTSSHLGLTYGYTF.

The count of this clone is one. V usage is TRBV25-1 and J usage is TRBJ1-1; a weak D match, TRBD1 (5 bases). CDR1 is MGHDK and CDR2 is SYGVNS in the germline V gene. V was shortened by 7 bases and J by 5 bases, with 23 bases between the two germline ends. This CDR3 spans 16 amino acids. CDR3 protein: CASISWGGVSGTEAFF. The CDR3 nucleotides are TGTGCCAGCATTTCCTGGGGAGGGGTGAGTGGAACTGAAGCTTTCTTT. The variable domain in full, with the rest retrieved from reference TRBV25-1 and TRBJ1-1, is EADIYQTPRYLVIGTGKKITLECSQTMGHDKMYWYQQDPGMELHLIHYSYGVNSTEKGDLSSESTVSRIRTEHFPLTLESARPSHTSQYLCASISWGGVSGTEAFFGQGTRLTVV.

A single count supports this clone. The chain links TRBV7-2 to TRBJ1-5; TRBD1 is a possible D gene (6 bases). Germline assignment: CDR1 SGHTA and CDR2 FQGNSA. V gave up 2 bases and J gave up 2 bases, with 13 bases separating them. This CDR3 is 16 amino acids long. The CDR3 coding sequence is TGTGCCAGCAGCTTAACGAGGGGGGGCCGCAATCAGCCCCAGCATTTT. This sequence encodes CASSLTRGGRNQPQHF.

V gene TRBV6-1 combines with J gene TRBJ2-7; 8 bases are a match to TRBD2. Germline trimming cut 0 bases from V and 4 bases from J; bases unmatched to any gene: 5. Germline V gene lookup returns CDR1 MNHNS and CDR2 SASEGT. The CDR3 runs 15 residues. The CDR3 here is CASSEASGVIYEQYV. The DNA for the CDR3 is TGTGCCAGCAGTGAAGCTAGCGGGGTTATTTACGAGCAGTACGTC.

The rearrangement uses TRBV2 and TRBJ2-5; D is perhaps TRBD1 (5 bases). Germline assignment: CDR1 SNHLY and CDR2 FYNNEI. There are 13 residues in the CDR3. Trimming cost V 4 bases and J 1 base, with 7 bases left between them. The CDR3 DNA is TGTGCCAGCAGTGTAGACAGCCAAGAGACCCAGTACTTC. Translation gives CASSVDSQETQYF.

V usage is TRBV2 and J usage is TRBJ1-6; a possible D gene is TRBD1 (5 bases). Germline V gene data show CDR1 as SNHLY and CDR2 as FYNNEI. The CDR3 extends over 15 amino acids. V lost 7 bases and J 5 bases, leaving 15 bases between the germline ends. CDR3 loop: CASNSRQIDNSPLHF. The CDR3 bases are TGTGCCAGCAATAGCCGACAGATTGATAATTCACCCCTCCACTTT. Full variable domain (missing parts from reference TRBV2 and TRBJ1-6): EPEVTQTPSHQVTQMGQEVILRCVPISNHLYFYWYRQILGQKVEFLVSFYNNEISEKSEIFDDQFSVERPDGSNFTLKIRSTKLEDSAMYFCASNSRQIDNSPLHFGNGTRLTVT.

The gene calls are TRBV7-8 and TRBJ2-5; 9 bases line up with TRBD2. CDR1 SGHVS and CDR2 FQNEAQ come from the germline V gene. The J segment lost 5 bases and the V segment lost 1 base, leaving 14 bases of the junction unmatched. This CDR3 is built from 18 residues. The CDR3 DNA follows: TGTGCCAGCAGCTTAGAGCCACGCATGGCGGGGGGGCCGGAGACCCAGTACTTC. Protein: CASSLEPRMAGGPETQYF.

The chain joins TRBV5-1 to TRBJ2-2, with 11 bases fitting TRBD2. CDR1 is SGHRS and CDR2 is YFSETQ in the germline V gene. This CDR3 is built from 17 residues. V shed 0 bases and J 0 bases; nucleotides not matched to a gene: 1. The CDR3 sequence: CASSLGLAGPNTGELFF. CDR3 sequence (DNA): TGCGCCAGCAGCTTGGGACTAGCGGGGCCGAACACCGGGGAGCTGTTTTTT.

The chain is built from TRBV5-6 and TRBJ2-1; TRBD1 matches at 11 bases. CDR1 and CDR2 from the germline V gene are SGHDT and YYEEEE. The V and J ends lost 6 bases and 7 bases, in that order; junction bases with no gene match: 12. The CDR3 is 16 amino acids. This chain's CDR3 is CASILNPGQGGNEQFF. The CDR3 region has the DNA TGTGCCAGCATCCTCAACCCGGGACAGGGGGGAAATGAGCAGTTCTTC.

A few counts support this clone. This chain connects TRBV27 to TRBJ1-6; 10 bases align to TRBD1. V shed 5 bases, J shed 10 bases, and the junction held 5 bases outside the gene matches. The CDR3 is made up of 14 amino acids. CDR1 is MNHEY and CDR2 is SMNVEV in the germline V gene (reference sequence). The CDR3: CASSLGQGGSPLHF. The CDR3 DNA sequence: TGTGCCAGCAGTCTCGGACAGGGGGGGTCACCCCTCCACTTT.

Here the CDR3 reads CSVAVMRGGSKGYTF. The CDR3 DNA reads TGCAGCGTTGCCGTGATGAGGGGTGGATCGAAGGGCTACACCTTC. V and J are TRBV29-1 and TRBJ1-2, with D perhaps TRBD1 (5 bases). This CDR3 region has 15 residues. CDR1 SQVTM and CDR2 ANQGSEA come from the germline V gene. Trimming shortened V by 4 bases and J by 8 bases, and 23 bases separated the two germline ends.

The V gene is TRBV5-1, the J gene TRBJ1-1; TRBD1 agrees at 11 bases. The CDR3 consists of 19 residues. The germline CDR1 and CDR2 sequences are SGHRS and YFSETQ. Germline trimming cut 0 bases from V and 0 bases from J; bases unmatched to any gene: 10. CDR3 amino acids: CASSLAKPGTGGLNTEAFF. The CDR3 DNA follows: TGCGCCAGCAGCTTGGCGAAGCCCGGGACAGGGGGTCTGAACACTGAAGCTTTCTTT.

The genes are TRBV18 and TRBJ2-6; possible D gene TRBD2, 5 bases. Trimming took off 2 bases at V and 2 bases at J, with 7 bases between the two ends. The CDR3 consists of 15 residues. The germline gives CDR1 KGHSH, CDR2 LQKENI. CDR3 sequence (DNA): TGTGCCAGCTCACCATCGGGGACTGGGGCCAACGTCCTGACTTTC. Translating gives CASSPSGTGANVLTF.

In DNA, the CDR3 is TGTGCCAGCAGTTCCCGGGACACGAACACTGAAGCTTTCTTT. Translation: CASSSRDTNTEAFF. V usage is TRBV28 and J usage is TRBJ1-1; D is possibly TRBD1 (6 bases). V was shortened by 4 bases and J by 1 base, with 10 bases between the two germline ends. The germline CDR1 and CDR2 sequences are MDHEN and SYDVKM. This CDR3 spans 14 amino acids.

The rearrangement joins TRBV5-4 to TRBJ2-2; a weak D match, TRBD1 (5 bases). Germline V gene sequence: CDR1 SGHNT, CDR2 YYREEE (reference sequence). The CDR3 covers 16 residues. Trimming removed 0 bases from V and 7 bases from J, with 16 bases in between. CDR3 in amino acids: CASSLGTAGRGGELFF. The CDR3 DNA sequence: TGTGCCAGCAGCTTGGGGACGGCAGGGCGCGGCGGGGAGCTGTTTTTT. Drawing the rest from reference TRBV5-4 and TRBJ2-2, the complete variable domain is ETGVTQSPTHLIKTRGQQVTLRCSSQSGHNTVSWYQQALGQGPQFIFQYYREEENGRGNFPPRFSGLQFPNYSSELNVNALELDDSALYLCASSLGTAGRGGELFFGEGSRLTVL.

The CDR3 bases are TGTGCCAGCAGCATCTCAGGGGAGCGGCGGGCTTTCTTT. It is translated as CASSISGERRAFF. The chain couples TRBV5-4 to TRBJ1-1, with a tentative D call TRBD1 (6 bases). The germline V gene encodes CDR1 SGHNT and CDR2 YYREEE (reference sequence). The CDR3 is 13 residues long. The V end lost 4 bases, the J end lost 11 bases, and 18 bases lay between the germline ends.

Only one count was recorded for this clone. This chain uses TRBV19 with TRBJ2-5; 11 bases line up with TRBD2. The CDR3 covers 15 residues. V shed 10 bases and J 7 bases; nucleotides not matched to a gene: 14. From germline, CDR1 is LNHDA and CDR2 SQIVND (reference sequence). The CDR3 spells CATKPGTSGPGTQYF. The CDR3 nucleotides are TGTGCCACTAAGCCCGGGACTAGCGGTCCGGGGACCCAGTACTTC.

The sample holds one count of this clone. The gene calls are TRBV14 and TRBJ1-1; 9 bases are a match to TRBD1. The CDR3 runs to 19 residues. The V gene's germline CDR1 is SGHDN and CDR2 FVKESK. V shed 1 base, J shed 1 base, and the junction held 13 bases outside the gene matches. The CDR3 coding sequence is TGTGCCAGCAGCCAAGTGTCTTTTAGGACAGGGGATAAGAACACTGAAGCTTTCTTT. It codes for CASSQVSFRTGDKNTEAFF. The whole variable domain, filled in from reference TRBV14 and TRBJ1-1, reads EAGVTQFPSHSVIEKGQTVTLRCDPISGHDNLYWYRRVMGKEIKFLLHFVKESKQDESGMPNNRFLAERTGGTYSTLKVQPAELEDSGVYFCASSQVSFRTGDKNTEAFFGQGTRLTVV.

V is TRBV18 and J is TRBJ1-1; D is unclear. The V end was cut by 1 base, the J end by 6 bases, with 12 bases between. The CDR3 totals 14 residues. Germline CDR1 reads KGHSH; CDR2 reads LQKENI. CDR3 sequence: CASSPQGGSSEAFF. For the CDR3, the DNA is TGTGCCAGCTCACCACAGGGCGGTTCGTCTGAAGCTTTCTTT.